The clone carrying this T cell receptor beta chain was recorded only once. The germline gene is not matched at one end of the junction; a read error may be the cause. The data were taken from a study of tumor and adjacent non-tumor tissue in lung cancer. Across the study: Aged roughly 30 to 76 years, patients included fewer than 11 men and 4 to 6 women with stage I to III disease. On average, productive TCRbeta reads reached about 4.2 million per sample.

RNA was extracted from bulk tissue without any cell sorting. This non-tumor lung sample came from over 3 cm beyond the tumor edge. CDR3 length: 19 amino acids. The germline V gene has CDR1 MNHEY and CDR2 SVGEGT. TCRbeta libraries were built with three rounds of nested PCR, modified from ARM-PCR. TCRdb re-called the multiplex PCR reads through MiXCR, storing one row per CDR3 protein. The data show approximately 82,000 distinct CDR3 sequences, with over 60% seen just once and approximately 40% held by the top ten. The origin of this receptor is a man in his 70s with non-small cell lung cancer. The sample taken for sequencing was distant non-tumor lung tissue. The gene calls are TRBV6-2 or TRBV6-3 and TRBJ2-2; D is perhaps TRBD2 (6 bases). CDR3: CASNSAAGRPQKNTGKLFF. The CDR3 bases are TGTGCCAGCAATAGCGCAGCCGGGAGACCTCAAAAGAACACCGGGAAGCTGTTTTTT.